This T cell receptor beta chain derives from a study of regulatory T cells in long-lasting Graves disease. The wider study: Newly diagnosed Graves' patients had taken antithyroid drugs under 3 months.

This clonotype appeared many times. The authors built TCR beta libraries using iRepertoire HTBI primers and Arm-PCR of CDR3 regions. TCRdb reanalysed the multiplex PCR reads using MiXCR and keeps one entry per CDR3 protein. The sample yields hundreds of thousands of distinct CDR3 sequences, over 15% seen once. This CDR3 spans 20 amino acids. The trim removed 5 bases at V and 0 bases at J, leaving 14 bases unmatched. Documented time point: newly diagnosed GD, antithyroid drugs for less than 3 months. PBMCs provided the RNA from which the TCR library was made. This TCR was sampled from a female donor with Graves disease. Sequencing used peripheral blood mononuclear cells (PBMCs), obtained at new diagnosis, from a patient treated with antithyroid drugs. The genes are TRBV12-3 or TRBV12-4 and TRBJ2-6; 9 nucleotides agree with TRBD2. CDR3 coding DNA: TGTGCCAGCAGTCCCCTAGTCAGGCGGGAGGGTAGCTCTGGGGCCAACGTCCTGACTTTC. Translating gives CASSPLVRREGSSGANVLTF.